This T cell receptor (beta chain) came from a study of CD8 T cells in ankylosing spondylitis. Study-wide findings and caveats: Characteristic of ankylosing spondylitis blood, it appeared, was a TCR beta motif comprising eight highly homologous variants. Researchers report that disease-linked clones proved CD8+ and relatively rare in peripheral blood.

The CDR3 loop spans 15 amino acids. V dropped 0 bases and J dropped 4 bases, with 10 bases sitting between them. Germline assignment: CDR1 SGDLS and CDR2 YYNGEE. Quantitative 5'-RACE was performed with molecular barcodes, and it yielded the TCR beta libraries. MiXCR was run by TCRdb on the 5' RACE reads, yielding one entry per CDR3 protein. The sample holds approximately 43,000 distinct CDR3 sequences, around 3.8% seen once. In this sample, this clonotype turned up a few times. The antigen is undetermined. The TCR was taken from a female donor with ankylosing spondylitis or in good health (not recorded which). Sequenced: blood, either unsorted or a sorted T cell fraction (not recorded which). This chain joins TRBV9 and TRBJ2-2; D is unresolved. CDR3 residues: CASSVELMSTGELFF. The CDR3 DNA sequence: TGTGCCAGCAGCGTAGAACTGATGTCCACCGGGGAGCTGTTTTTT.